These T cell receptor beta chains were read from a single sample in a study of long-term antiretroviral therapy in people with HIV. Assay used: immunoSEQ multiplex PCR; TCRdb lists only in-frame clones, some missing. Of about 16,000 clones detected, about 71% appear once; the ten largest clones hold more than 14%. The source material was unsorted PBMCs, sampled 1.5 years before starting antiretroviral therapy. Receptor source: a woman aged 45 to 65 with HIV. Each CDR3 is given with its conserved first and last residue. The D gene is left open where the match is weak. Clone size is stated in some rows and not others, as once, few, many or a class when expanded.

D	V	size	J	CDR3	DNA
-	TRBV10-3	-	TRBJ2-2	CAISEGGAAGELFF	TGTGCCATCAGTGAAGGGGGGGCCGCAGGGGAGCTGTTTTTT
-	TRBV7-2	-	TRBJ1-4	CASSLRSEVTNEKLFF	TGTGCCAGCAGCTTAAGGTCCGAAGTAACTAATGAAAAACTGTTTTTT
-	TRBV5-1	-	TRBJ2-5	CASSSTEGGIDGETQYF	TGCGCCAGCAGTTCTACTGAGGGTGGGATAGACGGAGAGACCCAGTACTTC
-	TRBV6-6	-	TRBJ1-5	CASEERENQPQHF	TGTGCCAGCGAGGAAAGGGAAAATCAGCCCCAGCATTTT
TRBD1	TRBV10-3	-	TRBJ1-5	CAISESTGGQPQHF	TGTGCCATCAGTGAGTCGACAGGGGGGCAGCCCCAGCATTTT
-	TRBV6-1	-	TRBJ1-6	CASSEGVNSPLHF	TGTGCCAGCAGTGAGGGAGTCAATTCACCCCTCCACTTT
TRBD1	TRBV10-3	-	TRBJ2-3	CAISDPGQGKWGQYF	TGTGCCATCAGTGACCCGGGACAGGGGAAATGGGGGCAGTATTTT
-	TRBV18	once	TRBJ1-2	CASSRDGYTF	TGTGCCAGCTCAAGAGATGGCTACACCTTC
TRBD2	TRBV7-9	-	TRBJ2-1	CASSFVLAGVNNEQFF	TGTGCCAGCAGCTTCGTACTAGCGGGGGTGAACAATGAGCAGTTCTTC
TRBD1	TRBV19	-	TRBJ2-6	CASSRRQGAFVGAGANVLTF	TGTGCCAGTAGTAGGAGACAGGGGGCCTTTGTGGGAGCTGGGGCCAACGTCCTGACTTTC
-	TRBV5-1	-	TRBJ2-2	CASSSEVNTGELFF	TGCGCCAGCAGTAGTGAAGTGAACACCGGGGAGCTGTTTTTT
-	TRBV9	-	TRBJ1-1	CASSAQRSNTEAFF	TGTGCCAGCAGCGCACAGAGGTCGAACACTGAAGCTTTCTTT
-	TRBV19	-	TRBJ1-4	CASRRSFGTNEKLFF	TGTGCCAGTAGGAGATCCTTCGGGACTAATGAAAAACTGTTTTTT
TRBD2	TRBV7-9	-	TRBJ2-4	CASSQTSEIQYF	TGTGCCAGCAGCCAGACTAGCGAAATTCAGTACTTC
-	TRBV5-1	-	TRBJ1-1	CASSFRDLGNTEAFF	TGCGCCAGCAGTTTCAGGGACCTTGGGAACACTGAAGCTTTCTTT
-	TRBV6-5	-	TRBJ2-7	CASSYPPHEQYF	TGTGCCAGCAGTTACCCCCCCCACGAGCAGTACTTC
-	TRBV5-8	-	TRBJ1-3	CASTSGLGGTIYF	TGTGCCAGCACCTCGGGGCTGGGGGGCACCATATATTTT
-	TRBV30	-	TRBJ1-2	CAWSVGPPPYTF	TGTGCCTGGAGTGTAGGGCCGCCTCCCTACACCTTC
-	TRBV9	-	TRBJ2-3	CASSVGGGPPDTQYF	TGTGCCAGCAGCGTGGGGGGGGGCCCCCCAGATACGCAGTATTTT
TRBD1	TRBV7-6	-	TRBJ1-5	CASSPRTGDNQPQHF	TGTGCCAGCAGCCCGAGGACAGGGGACAATCAGCCCCAGCATTTT
-	TRBV5-6	-	TRBJ1-1	CASSRGRWETEAFF	TGTGCCAGCAGCCGCGGGAGGTGGGAGACTGAAGCTTTCTTT
-	TRBV7-9	few	TRBJ1-2	CASSPGPSDYGYTF	TGTGCCAGCAGCCCAGGGCCCAGTGACTATGGCTACACCTTC
-	TRBV7-8	-	TRBJ2-5	CASSLKRTQETQYF	TGTGCCAGCAGCTTAAAGCGGACGCAAGAGACCCAGTACTTC
-	TRBV7-3	few	TRBJ1-6	CASRGPINSPLHF	TGTGCCAGCAGGGGGCCTATTAATTCACCCCTCCACTTT
-	TRBV4-2	-	TRBJ2-7	CASRPDSSYEQYF	TGTGCCAGCAGACCGGACAGCTCCTACGAGCAGTACTTC
-	TRBV9	-	TRBJ2-7	CASSAPGQGTYEQYF	TGTGCCAGCAGCGCCCCGGGTCAGGGGACCTACGAGCAGTACTTC
-	TRBV6-1	few	TRBJ1-1	CASMVLGGDTEAFF	TGTGCCAGCATGGTACTCGGGGGGGACACTGAAGCTTTCTTT
TRBD1	TRBV2	-	TRBJ1-1	CASSRQGRGNTEAFF	TGTGCCAGCAGCAGACAGGGAAGGGGGAACACTGAAGCTTTCTTT
-	TRBV14	few	TRBJ1-2	CASSQGGAYGYTF	TGTGCCAGCAGCCAAGGGGGTGCCTATGGCTACACCTTC
-	TRBV7-2	once	TRBJ1-1	CASSYSLEAFF	TGTGCCAGCAGCTACAGTCTGGAAGCTTTCTTT
-	TRBV5-3	-	TRBJ2-3	CASSYSPSDTQYF	TGTGCCAGCAGCTACAGCCCCTCAGATACGCAGTATTTT
-	TRBV11-2	-	TRBJ1-1	CASSFGTEAFF	TGTGCCAGCAGCTTCGGCACTGAAGCTTTCTTT
-	TRBV29-1	-	TRBJ1-1	CSVEGRGTTEAFF	TGCAGCGTTGAAGGCCGGGGGACCACTGAAGCTTTCTTT
-	TRBV11-2	once	TRBJ2-2	CASSGGNTGELFF	TGTGCCAGCAGCGGGGGGAACACCGGGGAGCTGTTTTTT
-	TRBV18	-	TRBJ2-3	CASSPQGGGGLDTQYF	TGTGCCAGCTCACCACAGGGAGGCGGGGGCCTAGATACGCAGTATTTT
-	TRBV7-9	few	TRBJ2-3	CASSFVGATDTQYF	TGTGCCAGCAGCTTCGTGGGGGCCACAGATACGCAGTATTTT
-	TRBV30	-	TRBJ1-2	CAWTFATGNYGYTF	TGTGCCTGGACTTTTGCGACGGGGAACTATGGCTACACCTTC
-	TRBV19	few	TRBJ1-2	CASNGGNYGYTF	TGTGCCAGTAACGGCGGCAACTATGGCTACACCTTC
TRBD1	TRBV30	-	TRBJ1-4	CAWSAGVTGFNEKLFF	TGTGCCTGGAGTGCCGGGGTGACAGGGTTTAATGAAAAACTGTTTTTT
-	TRBV6-6	-	TRBJ1-2	CASSTGRDHYGYTF	TGTGCCAGCAGCACCGGCAGGGATCATTATGGCTACACCTTC
-	TRBV18	-	TRBJ1-3	CASSAVWGTRTGNTIYF	TGTGCCAGCTCAGCAGTTTGGGGGACCAGGACTGGAAACACCATATATTTT
TRBD1	TRBV7-6	large	TRBJ2-3	CASSKTGFTDTQYF	TGTGCCAGCAGCAAGACAGGGTTCACAGATACGCAGTATTTT
TRBD1	TRBV19	-	TRBJ2-1	CASETGGNNEQFF	TGTGCCAGCGAGACAGGGGGCAACAATGAGCAGTTCTTC
TRBD1	TRBV7-9	hyperexpanded	TRBJ1-2	CASSPTGVYGYTF	TGTGCCAGCAGCCCGACAGGGGTCTATGGCTACACCTTC
-	TRBV30	-	TRBJ2-3	CAWSVWGGTDTQYF	TGTGCCTGGAGTGTATGGGGGGGCACAGATACGCAGTATTTT
-	TRBV5-6	-	TRBJ1-4	CASSLYGQGIKTGEKLFF	TGTGCCAGCAGCTTGTACGGGCAGGGCATTAAGACGGGCGAAAAACTGTTTTTT
-	TRBV19	-	TRBJ1-4	CASTTSKKLFF	TGTGCCAGTACCACGAGCAAAAAACTGTTTTTT
-	TRBV5-1	-	TRBJ2-5	CASSSVGGETQYF	TGCGCCAGCAGCTCTGTGGGTGGGGAGACCCAGTACTTC
-	TRBV13	-	TRBJ1-2	CASSKWTNYGYTF	TGTGCCAGCAGCAAGTGGACTAACTATGGCTACACCTTC
TRBD1	TRBV5-1	-	TRBJ1-1	CASRADRDRNTEAFF	TGCGCCAGCAGGGCTGACAGGGATCGGAACACTGAAGCTTTCTTT
TRBD1	TRBV2	once	TRBJ1-1	CASKGTGGGTEAFF	TGTGCCAGCAAGGGGACAGGGGGTGGCACTGAAGCTTTCTTT
-	TRBV11-2	-	TRBJ2-3	CASSLTGHLDTDTQYF	TGTGCCAGCAGCTTAACGGGACACTTAGACACAGATACGCAGTATTTT
-	TRBV10-2	-	TRBJ1-6	CASRGWGAENSPLHF	TGCGCCAGCCGGGGGTGGGGGGCAGAGAATTCACCCCTCCACTTT
-	TRBV9	few	TRBJ1-2	CASRTGTSGYTF	TGTGCCAGCAGGACCGGGACAAGTGGCTACACCTTC